The 2 T cell receptor beta chains presented below share a single source sample, sequenced in a study of metastatic and nonmetastatic thyroid tumors. Nobody among the patients had been given any treatment before thyroid surgery. MiXCR re-clonotyped the PCR reads for TCRdb. The sample contains roughly 13,000 clones, over 25% of which appear only once. Sequences were obtained from tumor tissue. The receptors were gathered from a male donor with papillary thyroid cancer or a benign thyroid nodule (not recorded which). Some clones in this sample may be carry-over from other donors' samples.

The V gene is TRBV5-1, the J gene TRBJ1-1; a possible D gene is TRBD1 (5 bases). The CDR3 is made up of 16 amino acids. Deletions cut 0 bases from V and 1 base from J, with 13 bases between. The germline gives CDR1 SGHRS, CDR2 YFSETQ. CDR3 coding DNA: TGCGCCAGCAGCTTGGGTGGGTTAGGACAGAACACTGAAGCTTTCTTT. Translation gives CASSLGGLGQNTEAFF.

The table lists this clone with many counts. This chain links TRBV7-3 with TRBJ2-5, with TRBD2 matching 11 bases. Germline V CDR1 and CDR2: SGHTA, FQGTGA. The CDR3 runs to 13 residues. V shed 5 bases and J 10 bases; nucleotides not matched to a gene: 6. CDR3 loop: CASSVTSGKIQYF. The CDR3 DNA is TGTGCCAGCAGCGTGACTAGCGGGAAGATCCAGTACTTC.